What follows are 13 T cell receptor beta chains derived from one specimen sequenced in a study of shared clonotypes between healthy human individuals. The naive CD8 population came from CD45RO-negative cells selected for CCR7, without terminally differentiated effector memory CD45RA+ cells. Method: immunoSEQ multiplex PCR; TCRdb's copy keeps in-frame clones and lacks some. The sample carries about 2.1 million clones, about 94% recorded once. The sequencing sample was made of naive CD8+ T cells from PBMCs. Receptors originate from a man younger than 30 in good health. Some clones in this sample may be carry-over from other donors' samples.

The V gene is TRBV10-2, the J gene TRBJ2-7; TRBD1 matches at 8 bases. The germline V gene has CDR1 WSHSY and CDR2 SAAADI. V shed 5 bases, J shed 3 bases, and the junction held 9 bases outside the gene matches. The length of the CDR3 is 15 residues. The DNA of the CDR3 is TGCGCCAGCAGTTCACCGGGACAGGTGGGCTACGAGCAGTACTTC. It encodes CASSSPGQVGYEQYF.

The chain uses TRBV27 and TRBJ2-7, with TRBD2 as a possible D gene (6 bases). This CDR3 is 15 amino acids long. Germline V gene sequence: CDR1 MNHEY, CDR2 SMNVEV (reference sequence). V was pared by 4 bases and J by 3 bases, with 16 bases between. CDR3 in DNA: TGTGCCAGCAGTTGGTTGGGCGGGGCCGTCTACGAGCAGTACTTC. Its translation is CASSWLGGAVYEQYF.

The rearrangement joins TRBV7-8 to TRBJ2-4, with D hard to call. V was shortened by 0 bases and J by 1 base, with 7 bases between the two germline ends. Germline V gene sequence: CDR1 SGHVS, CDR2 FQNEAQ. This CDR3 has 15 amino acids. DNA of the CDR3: TGTGCCAGCAGCTTAGCCCTCAGGGCCAAAAACATTCAGTACTTC. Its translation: CASSLALRAKNIQYF.

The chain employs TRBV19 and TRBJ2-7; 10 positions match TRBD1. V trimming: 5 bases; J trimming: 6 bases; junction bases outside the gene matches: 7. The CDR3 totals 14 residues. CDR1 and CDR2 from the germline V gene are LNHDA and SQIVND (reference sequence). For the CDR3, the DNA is TGTGCCAGTAGTGGGGGGACAGGGGTTGGCGAGCAGTACTTC. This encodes CASSGGTGVGEQYF.

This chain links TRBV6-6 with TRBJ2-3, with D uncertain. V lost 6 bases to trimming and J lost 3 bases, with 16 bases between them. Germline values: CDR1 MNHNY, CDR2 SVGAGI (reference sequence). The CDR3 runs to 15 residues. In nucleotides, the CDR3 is TGTGCCAGCAGCTACCGACGGATGGTAACAGATACGCAGTATTTT. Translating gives CASSYRRMVTDTQYF.

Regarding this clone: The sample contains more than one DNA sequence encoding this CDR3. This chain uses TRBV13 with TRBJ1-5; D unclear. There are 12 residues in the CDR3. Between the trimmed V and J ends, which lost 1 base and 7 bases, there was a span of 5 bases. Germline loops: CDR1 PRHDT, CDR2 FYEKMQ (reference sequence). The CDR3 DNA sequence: TGTGCCAGCAGCTTAGTTGGGCAGCCCCAGCATTTT. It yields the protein CASSLVGQPQHF.

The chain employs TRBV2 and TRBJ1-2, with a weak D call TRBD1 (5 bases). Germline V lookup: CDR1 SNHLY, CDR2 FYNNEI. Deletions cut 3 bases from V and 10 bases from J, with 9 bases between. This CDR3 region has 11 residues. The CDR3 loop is CASSETVFYTF. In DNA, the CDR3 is TGTGCCAGCAGTGAGACAGTCTTCTACACCTTC. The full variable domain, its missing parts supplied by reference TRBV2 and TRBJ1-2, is EPEVTQTPSHQVTQMGQEVILRCVPISNHLYFYWYRQILGQKVEFLVSFYNNEISEKSEIFDDQFSVERPDGSNFTLKIRSTKLEDSAMYFCASSETVFYTFGSGTRLTVV.

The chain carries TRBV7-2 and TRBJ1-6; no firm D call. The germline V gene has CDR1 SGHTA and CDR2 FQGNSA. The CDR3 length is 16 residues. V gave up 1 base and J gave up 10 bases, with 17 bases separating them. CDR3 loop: CASSLGSVSNRSPLHF. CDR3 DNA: TGTGCCAGCAGCTTAGGCTCCGTGAGCAATAGATCACCCCTCCACTTT.

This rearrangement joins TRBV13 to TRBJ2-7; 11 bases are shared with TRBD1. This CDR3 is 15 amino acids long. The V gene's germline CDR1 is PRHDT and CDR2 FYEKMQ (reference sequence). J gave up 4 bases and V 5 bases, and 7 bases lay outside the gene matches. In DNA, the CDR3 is TGTGCCAGCAGCCAGACGGGACAGGGGGGTTACGAGCAGTACTTC. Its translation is CASSQTGQGGYEQYF.

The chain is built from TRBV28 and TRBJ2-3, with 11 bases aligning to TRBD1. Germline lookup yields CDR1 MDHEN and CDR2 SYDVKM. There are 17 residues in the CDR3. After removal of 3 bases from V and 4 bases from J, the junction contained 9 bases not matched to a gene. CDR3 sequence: CASSFSGDRGAPDTQYF. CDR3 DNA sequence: TGTGCCAGCAGTTTCTCAGGGGACAGGGGGGCCCCAGATACGCAGTATTTT.

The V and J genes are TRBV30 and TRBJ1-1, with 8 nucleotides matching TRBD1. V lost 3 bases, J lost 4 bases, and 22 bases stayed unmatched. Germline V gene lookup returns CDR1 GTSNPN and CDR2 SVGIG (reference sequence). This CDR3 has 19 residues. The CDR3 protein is CAWRDTTGTGRFWATEAFF. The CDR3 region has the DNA TGTGCCTGGAGAGATACTACCGGGACAGGACGCTTCTGGGCCACTGAAGCTTTCTTT.

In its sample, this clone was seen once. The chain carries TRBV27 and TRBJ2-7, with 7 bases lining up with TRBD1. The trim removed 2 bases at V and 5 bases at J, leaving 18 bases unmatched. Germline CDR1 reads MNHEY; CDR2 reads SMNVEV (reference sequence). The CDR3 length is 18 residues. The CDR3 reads CASSLVMVDRVKWDEQYF. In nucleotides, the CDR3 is TGTGCCAGCAGTTTAGTAATGGTTGACAGGGTGAAGTGGGACGAGCAGTACTTC.

The CDR3 sequence is CASSTYRGRTDTQYF. For the CDR3, the DNA is TGTGCCAGCAGCACCTACAGGGGCCGCACAGATACGCAGTATTTT. The chain has TRBV11-2 and TRBJ2-3; 7 positions agree with TRBD1. The J segment lost 1 base and the V segment lost 5 bases, leaving 6 bases of the junction unmatched. This CDR3 contains 15 residues. In germline, CDR1 is SGHAT, CDR2 FQNNGV.